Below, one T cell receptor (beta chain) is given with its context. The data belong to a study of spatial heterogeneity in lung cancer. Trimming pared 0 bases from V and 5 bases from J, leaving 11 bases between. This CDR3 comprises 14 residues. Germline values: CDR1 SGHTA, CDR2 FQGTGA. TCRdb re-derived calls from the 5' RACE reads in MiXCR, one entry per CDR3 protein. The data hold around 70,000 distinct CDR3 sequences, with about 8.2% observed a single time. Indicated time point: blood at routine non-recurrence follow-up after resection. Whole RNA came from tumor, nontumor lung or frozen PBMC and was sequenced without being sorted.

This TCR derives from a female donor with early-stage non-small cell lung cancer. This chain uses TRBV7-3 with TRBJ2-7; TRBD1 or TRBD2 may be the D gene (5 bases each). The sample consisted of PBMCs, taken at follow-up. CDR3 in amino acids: CASSLTGTYHEQYF. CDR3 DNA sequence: TGTGCCAGCAGCTTAACAGGGACGTACCACGAGCAGTACTTC.